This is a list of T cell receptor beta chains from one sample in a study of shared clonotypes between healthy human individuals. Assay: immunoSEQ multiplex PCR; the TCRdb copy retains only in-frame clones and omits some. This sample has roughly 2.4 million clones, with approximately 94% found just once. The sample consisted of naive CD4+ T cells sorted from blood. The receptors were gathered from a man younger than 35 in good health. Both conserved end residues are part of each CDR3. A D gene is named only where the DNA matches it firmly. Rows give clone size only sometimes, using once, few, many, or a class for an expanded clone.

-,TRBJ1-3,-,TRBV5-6,TGTGCCAGCAGCTTGTATCAGGAGAACACCATATATTTT,CASSLYQENTIYF
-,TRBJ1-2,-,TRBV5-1,TGCGCCAGCAGCTTGGCCCCCCAGCCCTATGGCTACACCTTC,CASSLAPQPYGYTF
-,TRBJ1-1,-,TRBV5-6,TGTGCCAGCAGCGCCGGACAGATCATGAACACTGAAGCTTTCTTT,CASSAGQIMNTEAFF
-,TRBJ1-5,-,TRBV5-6,TGTGCCAGCAGCTCGACCACGGAGTCCCAGCATTTT,CASSSTTESQHF
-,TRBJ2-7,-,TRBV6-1,TGTGCCAGCAGGTCAGCGTCCTCCTACGAGCAGTACTTC,CASRSASSYEQYF
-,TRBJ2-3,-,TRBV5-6,TGTGCCAGCAGCTTGAGTCCCGTTACAGATACGCAGTATTTT,CASSLSPVTDTQYF
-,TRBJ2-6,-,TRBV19,TGTGCCAGTAGTATACGTGGAGGACTAAGCTCTGGGGCCAACGTCCTGACTTTC,CASSIRGGLSSGANVLTF
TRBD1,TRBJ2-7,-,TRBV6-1,TGTGCCAGCAGTGAACACAGGGGTTACGAGCAGTACTTC,CASSEHRGYEQYF
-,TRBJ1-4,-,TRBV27,TGTGCCAGCAGTTTGGGGGGGGTCGGGGAAAAACTGTTTTTT,CASSLGGVGEKLFF
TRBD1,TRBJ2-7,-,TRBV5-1,TGCGCCAGCAGCTTGGACGCAGGGGGTACTTCCTACGAGCAGTACTTC,CASSLDAGGTSYEQYF
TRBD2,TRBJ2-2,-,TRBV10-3,TGTGCCATCAGCCCGGGACTAGCGGAGACCCGGGGGGAGCTGTTTTTT,CAISPGLAETRGELFF
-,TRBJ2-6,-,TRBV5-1,TGCGCCAGCAGAGGTCTCTCTGGGGCCAACGTCCTGACTTTC,CASRGLSGANVLTF
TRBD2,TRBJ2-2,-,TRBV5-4,TGTGCCAGCCAAAATGGACTAGCGGGGGCCGGGGAGCTGTTTTTT,CASQNGLAGAGELFF
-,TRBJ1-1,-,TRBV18,TGTGCCAGCTCACCACCGGGACGGGGGACTGAAGCTTTCTTT,CASSPPGRGTEAFF
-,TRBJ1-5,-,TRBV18,TGTGCCAGCTCACCAATGGAGAGAAATCAGCCCCAGCATTTT,CASSPMERNQPQHF
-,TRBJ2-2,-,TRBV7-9,TGTGCCAGCAGCCGGGACCGATTAAACACCGGGGAGCTGTTTTTT,CASSRDRLNTGELFF
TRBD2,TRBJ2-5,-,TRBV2,TGTGCCACCAAGAAGACTAGCGCTCAAGAGACCCAGTACTTC,CATKKTSAQETQYF
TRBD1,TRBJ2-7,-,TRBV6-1,TGTGCCAGCAGTGGACAGGGAGTGCCTCCGGCCTACGAGCAGTACTTC,CASSGQGVPPAYEQYF
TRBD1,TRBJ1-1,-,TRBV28,TGTGCCAGCAGTAGAGACAGGGTGAACACTGAAGCTTTCTTT,CASSRDRVNTEAFF
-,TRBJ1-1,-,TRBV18,TGTGCCAGCTCACCATCGTCTGGGGGGACTGAAGCTTTCTTT,CASSPSSGGTEAFF
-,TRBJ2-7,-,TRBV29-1,TGCAGCGCCAGAAGATCCCAGGAGGGGACCTACGAGCAGTACTTC,CSARRSQEGTYEQYF
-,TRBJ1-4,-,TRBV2,TGTGCCAGCAGTGAAGTAGGTGCAGGTAGTAATGAAAAACTGTTTTTT,CASSEVGAGSNEKLFF
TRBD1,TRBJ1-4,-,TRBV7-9,TGTGCCAGCAGCGACTTAGGGGGGGACAGTATTAATGAAAAACTGTTTTTT,CASSDLGGDSINEKLFF
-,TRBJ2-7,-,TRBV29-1,TGCAGCGTTGAAGGGGGGGCAGCCCTGGGGTACGAGCAGTACTTC,CSVEGGAALGYEQYF
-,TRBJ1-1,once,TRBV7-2,TGTGCCAGCAGCATCCAGACAGGACTTTACACTGAAGCTTTCTTT,CASSIQTGLYTEAFF
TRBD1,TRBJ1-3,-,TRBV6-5,TGTGCCAGCAGGCCAGGGGGCAACGCTGGAAACACCATATATTTT,CASRPGGNAGNTIYF
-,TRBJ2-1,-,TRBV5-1,TGCGCCAGCAGCTTGTTTGGGGGGAGCTCCTACAATGAGCAGTTCTTC,CASSLFGGSSYNEQFF
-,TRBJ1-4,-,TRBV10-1,TGCGCCAGCAGTGAGCGGACCGGGGATGAAAAACTGTTTTTT,CASSERTGDEKLFF
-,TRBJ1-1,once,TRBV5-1,TGCGCCAGCAGCTTGGCGACGGCCGGGGGAACTGAAGCTTTCTTT,CASSLATAGGTEAFF
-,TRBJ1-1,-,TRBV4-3,TGCGCCAGCAGCCAAGTGGGTGGGCGGCTGAACACTGAAGCTTTCTTT,CASSQVGGRLNTEAFF
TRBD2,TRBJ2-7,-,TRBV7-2,TGTGCCAGCAGCTTAGCTAGCGGGAGCAGGAGCTCCTACGAGCAGTACTTC,CASSLASGSRSSYEQYF
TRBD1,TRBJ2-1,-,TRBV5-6,TGTGCCAGCAGCTTAGGACAGGGACTGCTCAATGAGCAGTTCTTC,CASSLGQGLLNEQFF
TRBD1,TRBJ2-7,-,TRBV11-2,TGTGCCAGCAGCTTAGACTCAGGGGGAGCCTCCTACGAGCAGTACTTC,CASSLDSGGASYEQYF
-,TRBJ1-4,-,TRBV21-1,TGTGCCAGCAGCAAGAAGGAACAGAATGAAAAACTGTTTTTT,CASSKKEQNEKLFF
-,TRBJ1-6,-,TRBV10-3,TGTGCCATCAGTGAGCAAAGGGGGGATTCACCCCTCCACTTT,CAISEQRGDSPLHF
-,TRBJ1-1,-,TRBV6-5,TGTGCCAGCAGGAACGCGGGGAAGACTGAAGCTTTCTTT,CASRNAGKTEAFF
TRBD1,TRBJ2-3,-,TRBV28,TGTGCCAGCAGCTCCCTGGTTAATCTCAGGGGGACAGATACGCAGTATTTT,CASSSLVNLRGTDTQYF
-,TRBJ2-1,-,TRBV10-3,TGTGCCTCGCGGGAAGCAAGAGAGCAGTTCTTC,CASREAREQFF
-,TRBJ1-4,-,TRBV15,TGTGCCACCAGCAGAGGCCAGGGTAATGAAAAACTGTTTTTT,CATSRGQGNEKLFF
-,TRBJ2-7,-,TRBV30,TGTGCCTGGAGTCCTGGACCGCAGAGCCACCACGAGCAGTACTTC,CAWSPGPQSHHEQYF
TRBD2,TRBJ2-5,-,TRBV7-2,TGTGCCAGCAGCTTAGGTCGGCTAGCGGGAGAGACCCAGTACTTC,CASSLGRLAGETQYF
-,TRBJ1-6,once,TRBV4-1,TGCGCCAGCAGCCTCACAGGGTATAATTCACCCCTCCACTTT,CASSLTGYNSPLHF
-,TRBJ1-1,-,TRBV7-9,TGTGCCAGCAGCATCGACCGGGCGGACACTGAAGCTTTCTTT,CASSIDRADTEAFF
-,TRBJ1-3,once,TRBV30,TGTGCCTGGAGTGACGAAACAGGGGGAAACACCATATATTTT,CAWSDETGGNTIYF
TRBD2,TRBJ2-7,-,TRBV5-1,TGCGCCAGCAGTCTCCGGGAGGGCCCCGCCTACGAGCAGTACTTC,CASSLREGPAYEQYF
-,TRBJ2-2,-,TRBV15,TGTGCCACCGAAGGAGGTCGGGAACCGAACACCGGGGAGCTGTTTTTT,CATEGGREPNTGELFF
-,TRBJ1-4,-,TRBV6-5,TGTGCCAGCACGGGGGGTTATAATGAAAAACTGTTTTTT,CASTGGYNEKLFF
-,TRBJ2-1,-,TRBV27,TGTGCCAGCAGTTCCGAGGGGGGGTTGGGGTCCAATGAGCAGTTCTTC,CASSSEGGLGSNEQFF
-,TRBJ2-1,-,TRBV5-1,TGCGCCAGCAGCTTGGCCGGGAGCTTCTACAATGAGCAGTTCTTC,CASSLAGSFYNEQFF
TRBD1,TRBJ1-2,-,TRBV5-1,TGCGCCAGCAGCTGGGGACAGGGCGTTAACTATGGCTACACCTTC,CASSWGQGVNYGYTF
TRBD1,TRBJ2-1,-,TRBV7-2,TGTGCCAGCAGCTCGGACAGGGGGTCTGGTAGTGAGCAGTTCTTC,CASSSDRGSGSEQFF
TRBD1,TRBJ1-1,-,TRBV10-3,TGTGCCACCAGGACAGGCGAGAACACTGAAGCTTTCTTT,CATRTGENTEAFF
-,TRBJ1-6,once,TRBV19,TGTGCCAGTAGTAGAACAGGGAATTCACCCCTCCACTTT,CASSRTGNSPLHF
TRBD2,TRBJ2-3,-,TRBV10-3,TGTGCCACCAACGGGGGGACCACAGATACGCAGTATTTT,CATNGGTTDTQYF
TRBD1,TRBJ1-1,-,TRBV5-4,TGTGCCAGCAGCCGAGACAGGGACACTGAAGTTTTCTTT,CASSRDRDTEVFF
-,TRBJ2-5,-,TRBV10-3,TGTGCCATCGGGGGAGACCAAGAGACCCAGTACTTC,CAIGGDQETQYF
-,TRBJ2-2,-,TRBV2,TGTGCCAGCAACGGCCACAGCGGTACCGGGGAGCTGTTTTTT,CASNGHSGTGELFF